One T cell receptor beta chain is described in this entry. These data originate in a study of blood T cell repertoires in COVID-19. Germline V CDR1 and CDR2: SGHDT, YYEEEE. The CDR3 contains 14 residues. V was clipped by 2 bases and J by 4 bases, with 12 bases between them. Clones were read by immunoSEQ multiplex PCR, and TCRdb kept only the in-frame ones, dropping some. The profile shows more than 85,000 clones, about 76% of them singletons. The V gene is TRBV5-6, the J gene TRBJ1-1; tentatively, D is TRBD1 (6 bases). The receptor comes from an older woman with acute or convalescent COVID-19. Material: peripheral blood. The CDR3 bases are TGTGCCAGCAGCTTAACAGGGCGGACCACTGAAGCTTTCTTT. Its protein is CASSLTGRTTEAFF.